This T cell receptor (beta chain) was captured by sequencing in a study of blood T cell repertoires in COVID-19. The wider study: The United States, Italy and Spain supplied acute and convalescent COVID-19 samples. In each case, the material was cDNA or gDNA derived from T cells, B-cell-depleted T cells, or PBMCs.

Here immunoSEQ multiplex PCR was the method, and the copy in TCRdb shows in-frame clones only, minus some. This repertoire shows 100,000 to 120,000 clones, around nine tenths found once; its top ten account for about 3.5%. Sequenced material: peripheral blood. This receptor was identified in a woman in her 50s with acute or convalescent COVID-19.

CDR3 loop: CASGQPVQPQHF. The DNA of the CDR3 is TGTGCCAGTGGACAGCCTGTTCAGCCCCAGCATTTT. V gene TRBV2 combines with J gene TRBJ1-5; possible D gene TRBD1, 6 bases. The CDR3 consists of 12 residues. Trimming took 9 bases from V and 6 from J, leaving 12 bases between them. Germline V CDR1 and CDR2: SNHLY, FYNNEI. The full variable domain, rest sourced from reference TRBV2 and TRBJ1-5, is EPEVTQTPSHQVTQMGQEVILRCVPISNHLYFYWYRQILGQKVEFLVSFYNNEISEKSEIFDDQFSVERPDGSNFTLKIRSTKLEDSAMYFCASGQPVQPQHFGDGTRLSIL.